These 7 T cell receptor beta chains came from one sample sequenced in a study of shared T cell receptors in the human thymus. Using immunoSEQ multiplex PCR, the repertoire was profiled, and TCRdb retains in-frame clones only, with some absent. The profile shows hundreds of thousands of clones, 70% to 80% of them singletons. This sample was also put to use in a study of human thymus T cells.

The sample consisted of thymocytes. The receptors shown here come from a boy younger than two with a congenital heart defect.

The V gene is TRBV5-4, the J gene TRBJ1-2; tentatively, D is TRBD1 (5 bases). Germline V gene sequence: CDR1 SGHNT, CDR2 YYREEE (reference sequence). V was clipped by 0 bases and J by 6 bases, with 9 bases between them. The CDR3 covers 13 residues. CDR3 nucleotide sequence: TGTGCCAGCAGCTTGGTTCAGGGTAATGGCTACACCTTC. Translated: CASSLVQGNGYTF.

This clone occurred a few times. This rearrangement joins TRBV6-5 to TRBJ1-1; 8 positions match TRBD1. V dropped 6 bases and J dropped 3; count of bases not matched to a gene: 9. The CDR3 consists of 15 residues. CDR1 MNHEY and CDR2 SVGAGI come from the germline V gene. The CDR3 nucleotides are TGTGCCAGCAGCAAATTCAGGGGGCCCGACACTGAAGCTTTCTTT. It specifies CASSKFRGPDTEAFF.

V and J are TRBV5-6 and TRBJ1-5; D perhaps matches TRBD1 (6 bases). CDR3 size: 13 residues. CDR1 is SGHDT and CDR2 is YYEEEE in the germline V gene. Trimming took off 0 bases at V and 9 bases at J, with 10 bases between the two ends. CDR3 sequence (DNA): TGTGCCAGCAGCTTGGGGCAGGGGACGCCCCAGCATTTT. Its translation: CASSLGQGTPQHF.

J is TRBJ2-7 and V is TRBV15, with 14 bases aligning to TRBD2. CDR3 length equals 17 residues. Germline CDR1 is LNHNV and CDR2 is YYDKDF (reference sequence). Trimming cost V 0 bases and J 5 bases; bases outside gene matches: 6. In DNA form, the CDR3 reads TGTGCCACCAGCAGAGAGTCGGGACTAGCGGGAGTAGACGAGCAGTACTTC. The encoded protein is CATSRESGLAGVDEQYF. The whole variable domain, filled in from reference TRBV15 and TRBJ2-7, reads DAMVIQNPRYQVTQFGKPVTLSCSQTLNHNVMYWYQQKSSQAPKLLFHYYDKDFNNEADTPDNFQSRRPNTSFCFLDIRSPGLGDTAMYLCATSRESGLAGVDEQYFGPGTRLTVT.

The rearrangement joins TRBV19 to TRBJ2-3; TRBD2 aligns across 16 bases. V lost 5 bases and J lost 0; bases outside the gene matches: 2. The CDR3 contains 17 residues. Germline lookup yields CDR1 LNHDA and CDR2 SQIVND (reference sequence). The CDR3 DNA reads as TGTGCCAGTAGTGGGGGACTAGCGGGAGGGAGCACAGATACGCAGTATTTT. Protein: CASSGGLAGGSTDTQYF.

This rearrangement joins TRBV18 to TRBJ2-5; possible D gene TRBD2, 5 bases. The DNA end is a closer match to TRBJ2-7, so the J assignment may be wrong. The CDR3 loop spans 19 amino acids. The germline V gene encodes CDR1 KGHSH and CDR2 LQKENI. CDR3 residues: CASSQPIRGAAFSSYEQYF. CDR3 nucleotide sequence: TGTGCCAGCTCACAACCGATACGGGGAGCCGCGTTCAGCTCCTACGAGCAGTACTTC.

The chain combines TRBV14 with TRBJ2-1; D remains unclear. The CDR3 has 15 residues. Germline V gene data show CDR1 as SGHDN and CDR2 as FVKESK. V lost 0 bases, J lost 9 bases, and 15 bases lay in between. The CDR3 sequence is CASSQEEKQAGEQFF. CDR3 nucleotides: TGTGCCAGCAGCCAAGAAGAGAAGCAAGCCGGTGAGCAGTTCTTC. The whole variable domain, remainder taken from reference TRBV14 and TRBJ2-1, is EAGVTQFPSHSVIEKGQTVTLRCDPISGHDNLYWYRRVMGKEIKFLLHFVKESKQDESGMPNNRFLAERTGGTYSTLKVQPAELEDSGVYFCASSQEEKQAGEQFFGPGTRLTVL.